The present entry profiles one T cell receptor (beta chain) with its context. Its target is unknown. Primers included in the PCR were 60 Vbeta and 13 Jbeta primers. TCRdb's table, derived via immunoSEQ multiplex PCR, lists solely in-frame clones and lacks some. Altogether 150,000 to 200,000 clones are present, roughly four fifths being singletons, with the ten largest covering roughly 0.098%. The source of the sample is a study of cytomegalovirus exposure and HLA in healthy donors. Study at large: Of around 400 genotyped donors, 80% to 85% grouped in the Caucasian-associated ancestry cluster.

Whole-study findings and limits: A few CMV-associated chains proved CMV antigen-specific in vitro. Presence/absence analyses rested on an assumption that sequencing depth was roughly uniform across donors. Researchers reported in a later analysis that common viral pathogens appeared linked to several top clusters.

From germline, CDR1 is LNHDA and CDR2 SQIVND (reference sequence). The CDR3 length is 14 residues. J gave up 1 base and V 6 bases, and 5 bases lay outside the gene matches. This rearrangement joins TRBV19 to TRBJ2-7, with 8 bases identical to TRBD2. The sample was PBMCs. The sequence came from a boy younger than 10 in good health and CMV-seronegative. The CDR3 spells CASSPQRGSYEQYF. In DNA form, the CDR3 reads TGTGCCAGTAGCCCCCAGCGGGGGTCCTACGAGCAGTACTTC.